The clone carrying this T cell receptor beta chain was observed a handful of times. Its cognate antigen is unknown. The record originates from a study of identical twins. Trimming left V 4 bases short and J 8 bases short, with 14 bases between. This CDR3 region has 14 residues. Through template switching, a universal primer site was introduced, and the cDNA contained unique molecular identifiers. TCRdb re-analysed the 5' RACE reads in MiXCR, keeping a single row per CDR3 protein. The sample yields about 500,000 distinct CDR3 sequences, approximately 14% seen once. Study-wide results and limits: It was out-of-frame TCR alpha sharing in monozygotic twins that models underestimated.

This sample was shared with a second study, whose subject was yellow fever vaccine responses in identical twins.

This rearrangement joins TRBV12-3 or TRBV12-4 to TRBJ2-2; no clear D. The TCR sequence derives from a woman younger than 35 in good health. Sequencing was done on a sample of CD4+ T cells sorted from blood. The CDR3 bases are TGTGCCAGCAGTTCACCGGGTCCCGCGGGGGAGCTGTTTTTT. This translates into CASSSPGPAGELFF.